This note documents a single T cell receptor (beta chain) sequence. Its target is not known. Researchers ran the PCR with 60 Vbeta and 13 Jbeta primers. Sequenced by immunoSEQ multiplex PCR; TCRdb stores in-frame clones only, minus some. The table has about 100,000 clones, 75% seen once. This entry belongs to a study of cytomegalovirus exposure and HLA in healthy donors. Overall study results and limits: About 87% or about 30% of the time was how often most TCR beta V segments were productive, according to an earlier analysis.

CDR3 size: 13 residues. The V end lost 4 bases, the J end lost 6 bases, and 13 bases lay between the germline ends. This sequence was found in a male donor in good health and CMV-seropositive. This chain connects TRBV5-3 to TRBJ1-1, with D unclear. TRBV5-3 is recorded as an ORF, its role being uncertain. Material for sequencing was PBMCs. The CDR3, as DNA: TGTGCCAGAAGCCCGACCCAGGCCCCTGAAGCTTTCTTT. Its protein is CARSPTQAPEAFF.